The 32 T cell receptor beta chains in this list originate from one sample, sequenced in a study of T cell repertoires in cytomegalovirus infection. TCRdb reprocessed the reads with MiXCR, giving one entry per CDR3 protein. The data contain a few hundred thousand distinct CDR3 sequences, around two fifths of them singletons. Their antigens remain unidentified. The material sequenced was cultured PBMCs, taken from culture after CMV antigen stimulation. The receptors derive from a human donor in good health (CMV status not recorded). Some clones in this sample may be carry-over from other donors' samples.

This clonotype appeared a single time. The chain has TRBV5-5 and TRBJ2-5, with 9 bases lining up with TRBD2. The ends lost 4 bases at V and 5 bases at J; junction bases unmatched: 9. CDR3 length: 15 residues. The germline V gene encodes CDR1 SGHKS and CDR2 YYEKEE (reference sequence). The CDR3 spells CASSRRGGGGETQYF. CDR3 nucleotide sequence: TGTGCCAGCAGCCGCCGGGGCGGGGGGGGTGAGACCCAGTACTTC.

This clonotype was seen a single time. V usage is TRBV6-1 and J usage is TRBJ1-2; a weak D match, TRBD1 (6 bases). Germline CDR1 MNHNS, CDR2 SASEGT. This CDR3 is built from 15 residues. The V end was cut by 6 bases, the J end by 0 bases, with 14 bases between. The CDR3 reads CASRTTGLANYGYTF. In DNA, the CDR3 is TGTGCCAGCAGAACCACAGGGTTAGCTAACTATGGCTACACCTTC.

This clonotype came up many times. DNA for the CDR3: TGTGCCAGCAGCTTGGGACAGGGCTATGGCTACACCTTC. Protein product: CASSLGQGYGYTF. V gene TRBV7-2 combines with J gene TRBJ1-2; 9 bases agree with TRBD1. The junction had 0 bases not matched to a gene; V was cut back by 3 bases and J by 4 bases. CDR1 and CDR2 from the germline V gene are SGHTA and FQGNSA. CDR3 length: 13 residues.

For the CDR3, the DNA is TGTGCCAGCAGCCTTACTCGGGAGTATACGCAGTATTTT. Encoded protein: CASSLTREYTQYF. This chain connects TRBV11-3 to TRBJ2-3; D is possibly TRBD2 (6 bases). In germline, CDR1 is SGHNT, CDR2 YENEEA. V was shortened by 5 bases and J by 7 bases, with 13 bases between the two germline ends. The CDR3 is 13 amino acids.

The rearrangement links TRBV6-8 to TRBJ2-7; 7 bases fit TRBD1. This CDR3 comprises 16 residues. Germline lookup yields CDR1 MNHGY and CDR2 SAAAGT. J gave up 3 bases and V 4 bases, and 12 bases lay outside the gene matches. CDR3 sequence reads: CASSSRERGRRYEQYF. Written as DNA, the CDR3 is TGTGCCAGCAGTTCCCGCGAAAGGGGGCGCCGCTACGAGCAGTACTTC.

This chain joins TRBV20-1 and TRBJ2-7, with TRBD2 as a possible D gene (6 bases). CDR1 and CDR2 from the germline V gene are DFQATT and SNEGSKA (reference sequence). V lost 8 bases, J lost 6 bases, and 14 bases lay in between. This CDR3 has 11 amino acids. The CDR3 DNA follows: TGCAGTTTACCCTTAGCGGCCGAGCAGTACTTC. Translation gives CSLPLAAEQYF.

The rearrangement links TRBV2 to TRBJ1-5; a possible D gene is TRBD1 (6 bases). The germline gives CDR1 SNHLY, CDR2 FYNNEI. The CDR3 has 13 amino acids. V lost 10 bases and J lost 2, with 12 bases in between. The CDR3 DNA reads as TGTGCCACCAAAGGGGGTGGCAATCAGCCCCAGCATTTT. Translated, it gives CATKGGGNQPQHF.

CDR3 coding DNA: TGCAGCGTTGAGAAATCTAGCGGGGGGGCGGTCACCGGGGAGCTGTTTTTT. It translates to CSVEKSSGGAVTGELFF. The chain couples TRBV29-1 to TRBJ2-2; TRBD2 matches 12 bases. Germline V gene data show CDR1 as SQVTM and CDR2 as ANQGSEA. There are 17 residues in the CDR3. V was pared by 3 bases and J by 4 bases, with 9 bases of the junction left unmatched.

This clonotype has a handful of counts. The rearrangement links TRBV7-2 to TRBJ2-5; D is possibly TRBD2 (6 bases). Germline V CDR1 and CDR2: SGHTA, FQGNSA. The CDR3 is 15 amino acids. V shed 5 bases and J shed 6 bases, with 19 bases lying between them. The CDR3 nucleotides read TGTGCCAGCAGCCGATCGGTTAGTGGGGGGAAGACCCAGTACTTC. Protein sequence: CASSRSVSGGKTQYF.

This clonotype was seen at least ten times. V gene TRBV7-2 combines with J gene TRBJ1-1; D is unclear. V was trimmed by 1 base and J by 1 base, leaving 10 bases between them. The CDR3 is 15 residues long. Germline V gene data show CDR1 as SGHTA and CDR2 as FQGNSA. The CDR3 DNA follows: TGTGCCAGCAGCTTAGAAGCGCACGCGAACACTGAAGCTTTCTTT. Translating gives CASSLEAHANTEAFF.

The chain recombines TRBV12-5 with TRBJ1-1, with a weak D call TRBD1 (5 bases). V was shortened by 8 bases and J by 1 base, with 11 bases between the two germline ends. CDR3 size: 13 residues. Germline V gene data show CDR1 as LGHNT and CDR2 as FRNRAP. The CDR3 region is CASQSQGNTEAFF. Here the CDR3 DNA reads TGTGCTAGTCAATCTCAGGGGAACACTGAAGCTTTCTTT.

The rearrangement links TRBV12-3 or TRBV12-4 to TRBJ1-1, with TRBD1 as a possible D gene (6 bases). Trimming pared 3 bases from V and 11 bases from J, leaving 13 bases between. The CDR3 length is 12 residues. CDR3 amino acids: CASSFPPTGAFF. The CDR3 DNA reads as TGTGCCAGCAGTTTTCCCCCAACAGGGGCTTTCTTT.

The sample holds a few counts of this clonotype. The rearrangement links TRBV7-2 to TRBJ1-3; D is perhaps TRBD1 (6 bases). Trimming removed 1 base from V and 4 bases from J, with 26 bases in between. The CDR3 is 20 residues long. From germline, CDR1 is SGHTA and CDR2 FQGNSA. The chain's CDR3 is CASSLVQGPGAYGLGNTIYF. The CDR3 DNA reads TGTGCCAGCAGCTTAGTACAGGGTCCTGGGGCGTATGGTCTCGGAAACACCATATATTTT.

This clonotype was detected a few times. The CDR3 region has the DNA TGTGCCAGCAGCTTAGGGTTTTTGGGGGGACTAGGGAATGAGCAGTTCTTC. Its translation: CASSLGFLGGLGNEQFF. The chain employs TRBV11-3 and TRBJ2-1; 8 positions agree with TRBD2. The length of the CDR3 is 17 residues. Trimming at V came to 1 base and at J to 7 bases, leaving 12 bases not matched to a gene. Per the germline V gene, CDR1 is SGHNT and CDR2 is YENEEA.

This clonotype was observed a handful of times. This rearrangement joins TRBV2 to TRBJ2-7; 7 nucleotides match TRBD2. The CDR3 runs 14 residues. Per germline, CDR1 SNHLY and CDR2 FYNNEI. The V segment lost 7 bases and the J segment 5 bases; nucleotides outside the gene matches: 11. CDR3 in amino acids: CASTSWKLADEQYF. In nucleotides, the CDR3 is TGTGCCAGCACCTCATGGAAGCTAGCGGACGAGCAGTACTTC.

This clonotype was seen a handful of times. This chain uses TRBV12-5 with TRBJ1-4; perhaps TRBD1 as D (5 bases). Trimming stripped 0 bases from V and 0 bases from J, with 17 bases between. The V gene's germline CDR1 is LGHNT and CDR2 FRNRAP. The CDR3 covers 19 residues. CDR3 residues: CASGLVRHPRVATNEKLFF. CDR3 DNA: TGTGCTAGTGGTTTGGTCCGGCACCCCAGGGTAGCAACTAATGAAAAACTGTTTTTT.

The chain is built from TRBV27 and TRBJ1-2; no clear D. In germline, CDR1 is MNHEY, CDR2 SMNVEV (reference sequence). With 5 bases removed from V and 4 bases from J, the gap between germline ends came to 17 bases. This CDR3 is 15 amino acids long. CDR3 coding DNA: TGTGCCAGCAGTCAAACCCCCCCTGGGAGCTATGGCTACACCTTC. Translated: CASSQTPPGSYGYTF.

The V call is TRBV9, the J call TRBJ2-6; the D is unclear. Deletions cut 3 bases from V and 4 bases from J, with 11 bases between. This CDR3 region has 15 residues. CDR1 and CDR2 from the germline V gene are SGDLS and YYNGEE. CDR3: CASSGSMPGANVLTF. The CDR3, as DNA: TGTGCCAGCAGCGGGTCTATGCCCGGGGCCAACGTCCTGACTTTC. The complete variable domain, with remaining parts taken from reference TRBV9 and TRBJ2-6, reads DSGVTQTPKHLITATGQRVTLRCSPRSGDLSVYWYQQSLDQGLQFLIQYYNGEERAKGNILERFSAQQFPDLHSELNLSSLELGDSALYFCASSGSMPGANVLTFGAGSRLTVL.

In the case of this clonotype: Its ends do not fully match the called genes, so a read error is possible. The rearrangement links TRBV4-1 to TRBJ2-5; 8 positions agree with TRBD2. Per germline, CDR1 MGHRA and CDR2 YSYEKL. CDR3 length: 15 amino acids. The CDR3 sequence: CASGHRLATQETQYF. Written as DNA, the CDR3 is TGCGCCAGCGGCCACAGACTAGCGACCCAAGAGACCCAGTACTTC.

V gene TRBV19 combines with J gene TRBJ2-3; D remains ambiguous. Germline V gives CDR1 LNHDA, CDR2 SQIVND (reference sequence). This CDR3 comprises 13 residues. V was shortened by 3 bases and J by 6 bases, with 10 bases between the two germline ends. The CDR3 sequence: CASSMLAADTQYF. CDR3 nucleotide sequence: TGTGCCAGTAGTATGCTGGCCGCGGATACGCAGTATTTT.

CDR3 in DNA: TGCAGTGCTAGAGGTGTGACAGGGGGCTATCAGCCCCAGCATTTT. Amino acids: CSARGVTGGYQPQHF. The V and J genes are TRBV20-1 and TRBJ1-5; 10 nucleotides line up with TRBD1. The CDR3 is 15 amino acids. The V and J ends lost 1 base and 5 bases, in that order; junction bases with no gene match: 5. Looked up from germline, CDR1 is DFQATT and CDR2 is SNEGSKA (reference sequence).

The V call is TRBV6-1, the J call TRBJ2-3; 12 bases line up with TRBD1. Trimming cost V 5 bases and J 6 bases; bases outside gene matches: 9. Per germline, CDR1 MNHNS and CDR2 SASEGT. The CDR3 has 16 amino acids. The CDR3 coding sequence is TGTGCCAGCAGTACCCGGGACAGGGGGCTTAGTGATACGCAGTATTTT. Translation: CASSTRDRGLSDTQYF.

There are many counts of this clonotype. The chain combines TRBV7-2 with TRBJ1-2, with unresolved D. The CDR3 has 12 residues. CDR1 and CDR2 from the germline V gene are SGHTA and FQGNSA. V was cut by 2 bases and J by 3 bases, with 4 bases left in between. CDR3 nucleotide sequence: TGTGCCAGCAGCTTAATTGACTATGGCTACACCTTC. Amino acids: CASSLIDYGYTF. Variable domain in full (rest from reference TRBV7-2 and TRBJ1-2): GAGVSQSPSNKVTEKGKDVELRCDPISGHTALYWYRQSLGQGLEFLIYFQGNSAPDKSGLPSDRFSAERTGGSVSTLTIQRTQQEDSAVYLCASSLIDYGYTFGSGTRLTVV.

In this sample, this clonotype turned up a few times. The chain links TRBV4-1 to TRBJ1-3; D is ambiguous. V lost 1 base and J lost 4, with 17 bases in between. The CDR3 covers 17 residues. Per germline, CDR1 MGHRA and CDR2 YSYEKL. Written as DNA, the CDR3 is TGCGCCAGCAGCCAAGGACACCAATCTAGGATCGGAAACACCATATATTTT. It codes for CASSQGHQSRIGNTIYF.

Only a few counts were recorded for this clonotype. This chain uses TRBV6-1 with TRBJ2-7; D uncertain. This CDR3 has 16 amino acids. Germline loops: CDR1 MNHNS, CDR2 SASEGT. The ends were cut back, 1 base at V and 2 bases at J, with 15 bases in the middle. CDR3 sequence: CASSEGLSEQTYEQYF. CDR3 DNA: TGTGCCAGCAGTGAAGGTCTCTCGGAGCAGACCTACGAGCAGTACTTC.

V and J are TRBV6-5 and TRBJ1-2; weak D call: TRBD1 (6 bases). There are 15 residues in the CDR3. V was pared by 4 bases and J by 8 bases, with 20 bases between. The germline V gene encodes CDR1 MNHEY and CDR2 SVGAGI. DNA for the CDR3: TGTGCCAGCAGTTTCGAACAGGGCTACCAGGTCGGCTACACCTTC. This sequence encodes CASSFEQGYQVGYTF.

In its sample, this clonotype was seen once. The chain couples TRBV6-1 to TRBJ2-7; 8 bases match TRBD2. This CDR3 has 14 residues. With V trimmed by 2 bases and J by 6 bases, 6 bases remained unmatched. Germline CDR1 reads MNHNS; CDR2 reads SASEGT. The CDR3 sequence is CASSESAREVEQYF. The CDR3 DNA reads TGTGCCAGCAGTGAATCGGCGCGGGAGGTCGAGCAGTACTTC.

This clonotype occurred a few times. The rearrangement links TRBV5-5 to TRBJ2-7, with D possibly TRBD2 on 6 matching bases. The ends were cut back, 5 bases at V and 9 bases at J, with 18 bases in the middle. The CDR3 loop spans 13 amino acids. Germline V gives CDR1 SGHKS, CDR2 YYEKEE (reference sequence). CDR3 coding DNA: TGTGCCAGCAGGCCCAGGACGGGAGATAGGCAGTACTTC. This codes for CASRPRTGDRQYF. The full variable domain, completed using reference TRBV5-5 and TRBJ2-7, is DAGVTQSPTHLIKTRGQQVTLRCSPISGHKSVSWYQQVLGQGPQFIFQYYEKEERGRGNFPDRFSARQFPNYSSELNVNALLLGDSALYLCASRPRTGDRQYFGPGTRLTVT.

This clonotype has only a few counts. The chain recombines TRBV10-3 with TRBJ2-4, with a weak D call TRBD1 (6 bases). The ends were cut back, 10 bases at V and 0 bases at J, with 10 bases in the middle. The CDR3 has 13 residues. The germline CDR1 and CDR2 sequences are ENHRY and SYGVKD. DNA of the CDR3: TGTGCCACAGAGGACAGAGCCAAAAACATTCAGTACTTC. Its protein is CATEDRAKNIQYF.

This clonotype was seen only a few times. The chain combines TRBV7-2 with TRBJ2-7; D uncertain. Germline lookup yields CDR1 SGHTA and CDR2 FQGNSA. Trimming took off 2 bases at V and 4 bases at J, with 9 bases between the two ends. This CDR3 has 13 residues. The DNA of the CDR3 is TGTGCCAGCAGCTTACGGGCTGGTTACGAGCAGTACTTC. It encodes CASSLRAGYEQYF.

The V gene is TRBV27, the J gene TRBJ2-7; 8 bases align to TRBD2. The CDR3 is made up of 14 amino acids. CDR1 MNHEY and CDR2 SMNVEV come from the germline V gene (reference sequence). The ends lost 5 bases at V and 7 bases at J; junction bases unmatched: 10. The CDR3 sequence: CASSLHLTSGEQYF. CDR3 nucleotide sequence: TGTGCCAGCAGTCTTCACCTAACTAGCGGAGAGCAGTACTTC.

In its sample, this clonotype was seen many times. CDR3 DNA: TGTGCCAGCAGCAAAAATAGGGATTTCACTGAAGCTTTCTTT. This encodes CASSKNRDFTEAFF. The J gene is TRBJ1-1, the V gene TRBV7-4; no firm D call. V shed 5 bases and J shed 4 bases, with 14 bases lying between them. The CDR3 has 14 residues. Germline CDR1 SGHVT, CDR2 SQSDAQ. Looking up the rest from reference TRBV7-4 and TRBJ1-1 gives the full variable domain: GAGVSQSPRYKVAKRGRDVALRCDSISGHVTLYWYRQTLGQGSEVLTYSQSDAQRDKSGRPSGRFSAERPERSVSTLKIQRTEQGDSAVYLCASSKNRDFTEAFFGQGTRLTVV.